The 16 T cell receptor beta chains presented below share a single source sample, sequenced in a study of blood T cell repertoires in COVID-19. Assay: immunoSEQ multiplex PCR; the TCRdb copy retains only in-frame clones and omits some. This table holds about 300,000 clones, around 88% found once. The specimen was peripheral blood. The receptors derive from a woman between 45 and 60 years old with acute or convalescent COVID-19.

The CDR3 nucleotides are TGTGCCAGTAATCAGTCAGGAGGGCGACCTTACAATGAGCAGTTCTTC. Its protein product is CASNQSGGRPYNEQFF. This chain connects TRBV19 to TRBJ2-1, with D maybe TRBD2 (6 bases). V was cut by 7 bases and J by 4 bases, with 20 bases left in between. Germline CDR1 and CDR2: LNHDA and SQIVND (reference sequence). CDR3 length: 16 amino acids.

The chain combines TRBV18 with TRBJ2-5; TRBD1 matches at 10 bases. The germline V gene encodes CDR1 KGHSH and CDR2 LQKENI. V lost 0 bases, J lost 2 bases, and 15 bases stayed unmatched. The CDR3 length is 20 residues. The CDR3 DNA is TGTGCCAGCTCACCACCGGTATTGACAGGGGGCACAAGACCGCAAGAGACCCAGTACTTC. Protein product: CASSPPVLTGGTRPQETQYF.

In its sample, this clone was seen once. The chain joins TRBV28 to TRBJ1-2; 7 nucleotides align to TRBD1. The germline CDR1 and CDR2 sequences are MDHEN and SYDVKM. This CDR3 is built from 15 residues. The V gene end was trimmed by 6 bases and the J gene end by 2 bases; junction bases not matched to a gene: 9. CDR3 protein: CASSPRDRTNYGYTF. The CDR3 DNA is TGTGCCAGCAGCCCGCGGGACAGAACAAACTATGGCTACACCTTC.

The chain combines TRBV19 with TRBJ1-1, with a tentative D call TRBD1 (5 bases). This CDR3 is built from 13 residues. Trimming removed 5 bases from V and 1 base from J, with 8 bases in between. In germline, CDR1 is LNHDA, CDR2 SQIVND (reference sequence). This CDR3 is CASSLRENTEAFF. In DNA form, the CDR3 reads TGTGCCAGTAGTCTCAGGGAGAACACTGAAGCTTTCTTT.

This clone was detected only once. The gene calls are TRBV27 and TRBJ2-7; a weak D match, TRBD1 (5 bases). Trimming left V 1 base short and J 0 bases short, with 10 bases between. Germline loops: CDR1 MNHEY, CDR2 SMNVEV (reference sequence). The CDR3 consists of 15 residues. The CDR3 DNA is TGTGCCAGCAGTTTATTCGGACATAGCTCCTACGAGCAGTACTTC. It codes for CASSLFGHSSYEQYF.

The chain employs TRBV27 and TRBJ2-1; TRBD2 aligns across 9 bases. In germline, CDR1 is MNHEY, CDR2 SMNVEV (reference sequence). V was clipped by 2 bases and J by 9 bases; unmatched bases: 5. The CDR3 contains 14 residues. CDR3 DNA sequence: TGTGCCAGCAGTTTAGCGGGAGGGCGGGGTGAGCAGTTCTTC. Translating it yields CASSLAGGRGEQFF.

The chain combines TRBV5-1 with TRBJ2-3; 8 nucleotides match TRBD1. Germline trimming cut 3 bases from V and 0 bases from J; bases unmatched to any gene: 3. The CDR3 covers 15 residues. Germline assignment: CDR1 SGHRS and CDR2 YFSETQ. The chain's CDR3 is CASSWGTGSTDTQYF. CDR3 nucleotide sequence: TGCGCCAGCAGCTGGGGGACAGGTAGCACAGATACGCAGTATTTT.

The count of this clone is one. The chain combines TRBV7-8 with TRBJ2-2, with D tentatively TRBD2 (6 bases). Germline values: CDR1 SGHVS, CDR2 FQNEAQ. V shed 11 bases and J shed 4 bases, with 14 bases lying between them. This CDR3 spans 13 amino acids. CDR3 in amino acids: CAGYLAPTGELFF. The DNA for the CDR3 is TGTGCCGGATATCTAGCGCCCACCGGGGAGCTGTTTTTT.

This clone was seen a handful of times. The chain uses TRBV7-2 and TRBJ1-1; D may be TRBD1 (5 bases). V lost 3 bases and J lost 3, with 11 bases in between. In germline, CDR1 is SGHTA, CDR2 FQGNSA. The CDR3 has 14 residues. CDR3 bases: TGTGCCAGCAGCTTTGGGGGGTCGGACACTGAAGCTTTCTTT. This translates into CASSFGGSDTEAFF.

This chain uses TRBV18 with TRBJ1-2; 7 bases map to TRBD1. This CDR3 spans 13 amino acids. Trimming at V came to 3 bases and at J to 7 bases, leaving 5 bases not matched to a gene. CDR1 KGHSH and CDR2 LQKENI come from the germline V gene. CDR3 residues: CASSPSDRAGYTF. The CDR3 nucleotides are TGTGCCAGCTCACCTTCCGACAGGGCTGGCTACACCTTC. The variable domain in full, with the rest retrieved from reference TRBV18 and TRBJ1-2, is NAGVMQNPRHLVRRRGQEARLRCSPMKGHSHVYWYRQLPEEGLKFMVYLQKENIIDESGMPKERFSAEFPKEGPSILRIQQVVRGDSAAYFCASSPSDRAGYTFGSGTRLTVV.

The chain is built from TRBV14 and TRBJ2-7; 9 nucleotides match TRBD2. The germline CDR1 and CDR2 sequences are SGHDN and FVKESK. CDR3 length: 16 residues. V dropped 0 bases and J dropped 6; count of bases not matched to a gene: 9. Written as DNA, the CDR3 is TGTGCCAGCAGCCAAGATCTAGCGGGGATGAAAGTCGAGCAGTACTTC. This translates into CASSQDLAGMKVEQYF.

The rearrangement uses TRBV9 and TRBJ2-7; 10 positions agree with TRBD2. The CDR3 runs 14 residues. V lost 1 base, J lost 4 bases, and 2 bases stayed unmatched. Germline CDR1 is SGDLS and CDR2 is YYNGEE. The CDR3 is CASSVTSGTYEQYF. The CDR3 DNA reads TGTGCCAGCAGCGTAACTAGCGGGACGTACGAGCAGTACTTC.

The CDR3 sequence is CASSSLPGSYEQYF. In nucleotides, the CDR3 is TGCGCCAGCAGCTCCCTCCCGGGAAGCTACGAGCAGTACTTC. The chain combines TRBV5-1 with TRBJ2-7; D may be TRBD2 (5 bases). CDR3 size: 14 residues. Germline V gives CDR1 SGHRS, CDR2 YFSETQ. Trimming removed 3 bases from V and 3 bases from J, with 13 bases in between.

The chain uses TRBV6-2 or TRBV6-3 and TRBJ2-1, with 7 bases matching TRBD2. The CDR3 is 22 residues long. V was pared by 6 bases and J by 5 bases, with 31 bases of the junction left unmatched. Germline assignment: CDR1 MNHEY and CDR2 SVGEGT. CDR3 residues: CASSPLVDGWPSGPRLDNEQFF. CDR3 nucleotides: TGTGCCAGCAGCCCACTAGTTGACGGGTGGCCTAGCGGCCCACGATTGGACAATGAGCAGTTCTTC.

CDR3 sequence reads: CASSLASGFYNEQFF. The CDR3 DNA reads as TGCGCCAGCAGCTTGGCTAGCGGGTTTTACAATGAGCAGTTCTTC. The chain combines TRBV5-1 with TRBJ2-1; 8 bases agree with TRBD2. The trim removed 0 bases at V and 4 bases at J, leaving 3 bases unmatched. The CDR3 is 15 amino acids. Germline values: CDR1 SGHRS, CDR2 YFSETQ.

The rearrangement joins TRBV27 to TRBJ1-1, with no clear D. The germline V gene has CDR1 MNHEY and CDR2 SMNVEV (reference sequence). The CDR3 spans 13 residues. V lost 2 bases and J 5 bases, leaving 9 bases between the germline ends. This CDR3 is CASSLVRRTEAFF. DNA of the CDR3: TGTGCCAGCAGTTTAGTTAGGAGGACTGAAGCTTTCTTT.